Below, 15 T cell receptor beta chains from the same sample are listed, as sequenced in a study of blood T cell repertoires in COVID-19. Sequencing was performed with immunoSEQ multiplex PCR; in TCRdb, only in-frame clones are kept and a portion is missing. The data show 22,000 or so clones, around 89% seen once. The sample taken for sequencing was peripheral blood. Receptors were obtained from a woman in her sixties with active COVID-19.

This chain links TRBV5-6 with TRBJ2-5; 13 bases align to TRBD2. J was trimmed by 2 bases and V by 0 bases; bases with no gene match: 1. The length of the CDR3 is 16 residues. Germline CDR1 SGHDT, CDR2 YYEEEE. CDR3 DNA: TGTGCCAGCAGCTTGGGACTAGCGGGGGGACAAGAGACCCAGTACTTC. Its protein is CASSLGLAGGQETQYF.

The genes are TRBV2 and TRBJ1-1; D ambiguous. The CDR3 sequence is 12 residues long. CDR1 and CDR2 from the germline V gene are SNHLY and FYNNEI. The V end was cut by 1 base, the J end by 4 bases, with 4 bases between. The CDR3 DNA is TGTGCCAGCAGTGAAGACTTCACTGAAGCTTTCTTT. Residues: CASSEDFTEAFF.

The chain links TRBV3-1 (or the pseudogene TRBV3-2) to TRBJ1-1; no clear D gene. The germline V and J ends were trimmed by 6 bases and 4 bases, with 12 bases remaining between them. Germline V CDR1 and CDR2: LGHDT, YNNKEL (reference sequence). The CDR3 has 13 residues. This CDR3 is CASSQARGTEAFF. In DNA form, the CDR3 reads TGTGCCAGCAGTCAGGCCCGGGGCACTGAAGCTTTCTTT.

This clone was counted once. V gene TRBV5-1 combines with J gene TRBJ1-3; D gene unclear. Germline V CDR1 and CDR2: SGHRS, YFSETQ. This CDR3 is built from 14 residues. Between the trimmed V and J ends, which lost 5 bases and 3 bases, there was a span of 12 bases. CDR3 sequence reads: CASRYGGDGNTIYF. The CDR3 nucleotides are TGCGCCAGCAGGTACGGCGGAGATGGAAACACCATATATTTT.

The chain combines TRBV19 with TRBJ2-7; 8 nucleotides align to TRBD2. Trimming took 3 bases from V and 4 from J; bases not matched to a gene: 8. The CDR3 length is 15 residues. Per germline, CDR1 LNHDA and CDR2 SQIVND (reference sequence). This CDR3 reads CASSMAPRGGYEQYF. Written as DNA, the CDR3 is TGTGCCAGTAGTATGGCCCCCCGGGGGGGTTACGAGCAGTACTTC. Drawing the rest from reference TRBV19 and TRBJ2-7, the complete variable domain is DGGITQSPKYLFRKEGQNVTLSCEQNLNHDAMYWYRQDPGQGLRLIYYSQIVNDFQKGDIAEGYSVSREKKESFPLTVTSAQKNPTAFYLCASSMAPRGGYEQYFGPGTRLTVT.

V usage is TRBV6-6 and J usage is TRBJ2-5; D is perhaps TRBD2 (6 bases). The germline V gene encodes CDR1 MNHNY and CDR2 SVGAGI (reference sequence). The CDR3 runs 17 residues. Trimming removed 5 bases from V and 1 base from J, with 20 bases in between. The CDR3 protein is CASSLRDSGGIQETQYF. CDR3 nucleotides: TGTGCCAGCAGTCTCCGGGACTCAGGTGGGATCCAAGAGACCCAGTACTTC.

The chain carries TRBV10-2 and TRBJ1-2; 7 bases line up with TRBD1. CDR1 is WSHSY, CDR2 SAAADI, per germline. V gave up 6 bases and J gave up 8 bases; unmatched junction bases: 15. The CDR3 is 15 residues long. This CDR3 reads CASSEKQGLQGGYTF. The CDR3 DNA follows: TGCGCCAGCAGCGAAAAACAGGGGTTGCAAGGCGGCTACACCTTC.

V gene TRBV9 combines with J gene TRBJ1-6; 9 nucleotides agree with TRBD1. The CDR3 length is 15 residues. V shed 0 bases and J 7 bases; nucleotides not matched to a gene: 2. Germline CDR1 is SGDLS and CDR2 is YYNGEE. DNA for the CDR3: TGTGCCAGCAGCGTAGGACAGGGGGTGAATTCACCCCTCCACTTT. Translated, it gives CASSVGQGVNSPLHF. Drawing the rest from reference TRBV9 and TRBJ1-6, the complete variable domain is DSGVTQTPKHLITATGQRVTLRCSPRSGDLSVYWYQQSLDQGLQFLIQYYNGEERAKGNILERFSAQQFPDLHSELNLSSLELGDSALYFCASSVGQGVNSPLHFGNGTRLTVT.

The chain couples TRBV27 to TRBJ2-7, with 13 bases aligning to TRBD2. V was clipped by 8 bases and J by 6 bases; unmatched bases: 7. Per the germline V gene, CDR1 is MNHEY and CDR2 is SMNVEV (reference sequence). The CDR3 covers 14 residues. The CDR3 nucleotides read TGTGCCAGCCAACTAGCGGGGGGGCTCTCCGAGCAGTACTTC. It specifies CASQLAGGLSEQYF.

The genes are TRBV7-9 and TRBJ1-1; 8 bases are shared with TRBD1. Trimming removed 5 bases from V and 4 bases from J; junction bases left unmatched: 6. The CDR3 has 14 residues. Germline V gene lookup returns CDR1 SEHNR and CDR2 FQNEAQ (reference sequence). In DNA form, the CDR3 reads TGTGCCAGCAGCGGACAGGGTATGAGCACTGAAGCTTTCTTT. Its protein is CASSGQGMSTEAFF.

In this sample, this clone turned up once. The V and J genes are TRBV5-8 and TRBJ2-5; perhaps TRBD1 as D (5 bases). From germline, CDR1 is SGHTS and CDR2 YDEGEE. The V gene lost 5 bases and the J gene lost 5 bases, with 13 bases spanning the gap. The CDR3 spans 13 residues. CDR3 DNA sequence: TGTGCCAGCAGGCAAACAGGTGGCGAGACCCAGTACTTC. Protein product: CASRQTGGETQYF.

This sequence joins TRBV5-6 and TRBJ2-2; 10 positions agree with TRBD1. This CDR3 comprises 15 residues. Germline V CDR1 and CDR2: SGHDT, YYEEEE. V gave up 4 bases and J gave up 3 bases; unmatched junction bases: 3. The CDR3 sequence is CASSPGTGDTGELFF. For the CDR3, the DNA is TGTGCCAGCAGCCCCGGGACAGGGGACACCGGGGAGCTGTTTTTT.

J is TRBJ1-2 and V is TRBV6-4; 8 nucleotides match TRBD1. CDR3 length: 16 amino acids. The germline V gene has CDR1 MRHNA and CDR2 SNTAGT. The V segment lost 6 bases and the J segment 2 bases; nucleotides outside the gene matches: 11. The CDR3 reads CASSKDPGGLNYGYTF. CDR3 nucleotide sequence: TGTGCCAGCAGCAAAGATCCAGGGGGCTTAAACTATGGCTACACCTTC.

This clone came up once. The chain combines TRBV19 with TRBJ2-3; TRBD2 agrees at 7 bases. This CDR3 spans 12 amino acids. Trimming removed 6 bases from V and 7 bases from J; junction bases left unmatched: 4. Germline loops: CDR1 LNHDA, CDR2 SQIVND (reference sequence). The CDR3 nucleotides are TGTGCCAGTAGCGGGGGGTTCAATACGCAGTATTTT. Residues: CASSGGFNTQYF.

This rearrangement joins TRBV2 to TRBJ2-7; a weak D match, TRBD1 (6 bases). V was cut by 1 base and J by 6 bases, with 13 bases left in between. Looked up from germline, CDR1 is SNHLY and CDR2 is FYNNEI. CDR3 size: 14 residues. This CDR3 reads CASSEGGPLGEQYF. CDR3 coding DNA: TGTGCCAGCAGTGAAGGGGGGCCCCTTGGCGAGCAGTACTTC.